Detailed here is one TCR beta chain. The antigen this receptor binds is unknown. Base qualities were left out, and no much larger clone turns up one base away. Library construction relied on the immunoSEQ multiplex PCR assay. A mixture of 60 forward primers for TCR Vbeta segments and 13 reverse primers for TCR Jbeta segments was used in the multiplex PCR. The CDR3 region of rearranged TCR beta genes was amplified from genomic DNA with a multiplex PCR assay. Amplified TCR beta libraries were sequenced as 87-base-pair reads on the Illumina HiSeq System. Turning to the authors' computational methods: Across the 600 to 700 repertoires, a later analysis counted tens of millions of unique TCR beta chains, 9.5 million to 13 million of which were shared by at least two donors. A nearest-neighbor algorithm error-corrected the raw reads and collapsed the reads into unique sequences, merging closely related sequences to remove PCR and sequencing errors. V, D and J gene segments were assigned by aligning CDR3 sequences to IMGT reference sequences. For a sequence to be retained, a match of at least six nucleotides to both a V gene segment and a J gene segment was required. Rearrangements were classified as productive when the CDR3 lacked stop codons and remained in frame with V and J, and all other rearrangements were classified as non-productive. CDR3 was defined according to IMGT convention as the region running from the second conserved V-encoded cysteine to the conserved J-encoded phenylalanine. In an earlier analysis of roughly 580 of the donors, sequences lacking an unambiguous match to a single V gene segment were excluded. An earlier analysis of several hundred of the donors classified V segments as functional when productive rearrangements were above 56.7% and as segregating when the standard deviation between donors was above 5%. To diagnose cytomegalovirus status from the catalog of TCR beta chain sequences, a statistical classification framework was built. In a later analysis, V and J genes were assigned by comparing TCR nucleotide sequences against IMGT/GENE-DB human TR gene sequences. A later analysis assigned CDR3 sequences and most-parsimonious VDJ recombination scenarios with the TCRdist pipeline. In a later analysis, every TCR beta chain was defined by the combination of its CDR3 amino acid sequence and its V-gene family, and reads without a unique V-gene family were dropped. To address suspected cross-contamination and a sequencing artifact, a later analysis removed around 590 highly shared, low-generation-probability nucleotide sequences. A later analysis calculated a clonal expansion index for each public chain from normalized within-repertoire ranks of inferred template counts. A later analysis computed generation probabilities with a VDJ recombination model fitted to out-of-frame rearrangements, and checked the results against IGoR. In a later analysis, hypergeometric tests were used to score TCR-TCR, TCR-HLA and TCR-CMV co-occurrence, with a repertoire-size bias correction applied to TCR pairs. A later analysis estimated false discovery rates by permuting HLA or CMV assignments 20 times. In a later analysis, co-occurring TCRs were grouped using DBSCAN, and TCRdist sequence similarity was added for clustering within HLA-allele-positive subsets. Co-occurrence clustering excluded repertoires with fewer than 30,000 or more than 120,000 public chains, plus five with anomalous nucleotide sharing. The table comes from immuneACCESS by way of TCRdb, which keeps in-frame sequences with V and J called. Part of the clones is missing from these tables; in studies checked, under half for an unresolved V gene and the rest for unknown reasons. V, J and clone size were drawn from that table, and D and trimming were deduced from the DNA. This sample lists about 110,000 clones; less than 90% were detected once. The top ten hold more than 0.2% of the sample.

The CDR3 goes from the cysteine to the phenylalanine over 13 residues. Just the 39-base CDR3 DNA is kept, in frame starting at base 1. V is trimmed back by 4 bases and J by 4 bases, and the junction contains 0 bases that no gene match accounts for. CDR1 and CDR2 (MNHNS, SASEGT) derive from the germline V gene. The cohort was made up of approximately 670 healthy bone marrow donors. At the time of sampling, every cohort member was nominally healthy, though immune exposures that went unrecorded were likely present. The donor was CMV seronegative and belonged to the group of 352 seronegative cohort members. Each donor provided a peripheral blood sample, and peripheral blood mononuclear cells were used for TCR beta sequencing. Genomic DNA extraction from the blood cell samples was performed with the Qiagen DNeasy Blood Extraction Kit. The data are from a study of cytomegalovirus exposure and HLA in healthy donors (TCRdb year 2017). Concerning the study at large: An earlier analysis of approximately 640 of the donors reported 250 to 350 Gb of sequence data and 100 million to 140 million unique TCR beta sequences from 190 million or so T cells. An early release covering about 600 HLA-typed donors comprised 300 to 350 gigabases of sequencing data and roughly 86 million unique TCR sequences. Of the 300 to 500 genotyped donors, less than 90% were placed in the genetic ancestry cluster associated with self-reported Caucasian donors. The study aimed to test whether cataloging public T cell receptors could reveal signatures of past pathogen exposure. The T cell repertoires of around 730 subjects were profiled by immunosequencing and related to cytomegalovirus serostatus. Besides the first cohort of roughly 700 subjects, a separate validation cohort made up of roughly 120 different subjects was used. The study combined high-throughput TCR immunosequencing, statistical association of individual TCRs with disease status, and machine learning to predict cytomegalovirus infection status. A later analysis re-examined previously published TCR beta repertoires from just over 650 donors and added high-resolution HLA genotyping to investigate patterns of TCR occurrence. Rather than using new phenotypic data, the later analysis identified candidate immune exposures from TCR beta sequences and from how often those sequences occurred across donors. In an earlier analysis of roughly 600 of the donors, high-throughput TCR beta sequencing was used to judge whether each TCR beta V gene segment behaved as functional or pseudogenic. Donor age, sex, ethnicity and CMV serostatus were collected together with the repertoire data. A later genetic analysis took genome-wide SNP genotypes for about 65% of the 666 donors and used that subset as a discovery cohort. Every repertoire in the discovery cohort had been generated on one and the same sequencing platform. Class I and class II HLA loci were covered by the typing at four-digit resolution. Typing coverage varied by locus: about 620-640 donors for A, B, C, DRB1 and DQB1; some 520 for DQA1; more than 600 for DPA1; approximately 470 for DPB1. Several DR-DQ haplotypes were treated as single units for association and clustering because of strong linkage in the cohort. Across some 400 genotyped donors of the cohort, an average of roughly 250,000 unique TCR beta nucleotide sequences per donor were sequenced, and roughly 20% of those sequences were non-productive. What the work shows at the level of the full study, not this receptor alone: The classifier was reported to diagnose cytomegalovirus status with high specificity and sensitivity in both the original cohort and the validation cohort. A later analysis found that TCR association rates varied across HLA loci, with DRB1 alleles showing the most associated TCRs and HLA-C alleles the fewest. In a later analysis, some 18,000 TCR beta sequences were associated with specific HLA alleles at a false discovery rate of 0.05. Only TCR beta chains were sequenced in this cohort, and the absence of alpha or paired-chain data limited detectable features. Several of the top co-occurrence clusters appeared to be linked to parvovirus B19, influenza, CMV and Epstein-Barr virus, according to a later analysis. CMV serostatus was the only immune exposure information available for the cohort. Because HLA typing was missing for some donors at each locus, association tests included only the typed subset. Most CMV-associated TCR beta chains appeared to be HLA-restricted in a later analysis, and the HLA associations seemed to be driven largely by CMV exposure. The sequencing pipeline was judged likely to have produced a cluster of highly shared sequence variants as a technical artifact. Three of the identified cytomegalovirus-associated TCR beta chains were confirmed in vitro to be specific for cytomegalovirus antigens. Correlated functional status among segregating V segments might be attributable to linkage disequilibrium, but an unknown experimental factor could not be ruled out. The authors suggested that the approach could potentially be extended to other disease states and immunological phenotypes. Some IMGT-functional V segments, including TRBV6-2 and TRBV6-3, could not be distinguished by the 87-base-pair reads and were therefore excluded. A later genetic analysis associated a missense DCLRE1C variant with V-gene and J-gene trimming of TCR beta chains, and an independent cohort replicated the association. Because counts were too low, some 16 rarely observed V segments, including chromosome 9 orphons, were excluded from the earlier analysis of 587 of the donors. According to a later genetic analysis, donors in an Asian-associated ancestry cluster had fewer N-insertions in productive TCRs than the approximately 700-donor mean. A further reported finding was that TCR beta sequences accurately predicted the HLA-A and HLA-B alleles for most subjects in the first cohort. When HLA alleles, especially DR and DQ, strongly co-occurred, attributing TCR associations to individual alleles was difficult. While some public TCRs were present in many individuals, most TCR sequences turned up only very rarely across donors. An earlier analysis of approximately 570 of the donors showed that most TCR beta V segments appeared in productive rearrangements either about 87% or about 30% of the time, which broadly matched IMGT annotations. Sequencing depth was assumed to be roughly uniform across donors in the presence/absence analyses, though that assumption may not hold. A total of about 180 TCR beta chains were listed by the study as associated with cytomegalovirus. A later analysis found that HLA-associated TCR beta chains were more clonally expanded and had lower generation probabilities than equally common non-associated chains.

The specimen sequenced was PBMCs. This receptor chain uses TRBV6-1 and TRBJ2-7, with 11 bases matching TRBD2. This sequence was found in a man in his forties or fifties in good health and CMV-seronegative. CDR3 protein: CASSGLAGYEQYF. Here is the DNA: TGTGCCAGCAGTGGACTAGCGGGGTACGAGCAGTACTTC.